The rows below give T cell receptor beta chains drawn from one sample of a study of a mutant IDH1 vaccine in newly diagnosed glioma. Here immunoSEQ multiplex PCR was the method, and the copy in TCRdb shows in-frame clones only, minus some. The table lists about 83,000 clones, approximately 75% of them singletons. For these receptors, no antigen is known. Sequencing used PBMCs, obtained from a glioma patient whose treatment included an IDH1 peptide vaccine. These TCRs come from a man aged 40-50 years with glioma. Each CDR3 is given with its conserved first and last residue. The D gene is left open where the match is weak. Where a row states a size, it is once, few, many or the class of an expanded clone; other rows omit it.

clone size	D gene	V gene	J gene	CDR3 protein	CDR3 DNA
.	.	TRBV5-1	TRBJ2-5	CASSLEVTGLETQYF	TGCGCCAGCAGCTTGGAGGTAACCGGGTTGGAGACCCAGTACTTC
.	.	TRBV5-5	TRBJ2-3	CASSRGVPSTDTQYF	TGTGCCAGCAGCAGGGGGGTCCCTAGCACAGATACGCAGTATTTT
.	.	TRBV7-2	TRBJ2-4	CASSKSGGNGINIQYF	TGTGCCAGCAGCAAAAGCGGAGGGAACGGGATAAACATTCAGTACTTC
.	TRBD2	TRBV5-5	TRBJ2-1	CASSLAPSGGHNEQFF	TGTGCCAGCAGCTTGGCCCCCAGCGGGGGCCACAATGAGCAGTTCTTC
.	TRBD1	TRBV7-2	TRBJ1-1	CASSLALGQGRTEAFF	TGTGCCAGCAGCTTAGCGCTAGGACAGGGGAGGACTGAAGCTTTCTTT
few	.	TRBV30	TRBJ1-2	CAYGQYGGYRYGYTF	TGTGCCTATGGACAGTACGGGGGTTATCGCTATGGCTACACCTTC
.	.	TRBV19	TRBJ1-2	CASSINSLTGSRGYTF	TGTGCCAGTAGTATCAACTCCCTGACAGGTTCCCGTGGCTACACCTTC
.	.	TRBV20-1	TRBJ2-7	CSARDAYEQYF	TGCAGTGCAAGGGATGCCTACGAGCAGTACTTC
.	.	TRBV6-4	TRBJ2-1	CASSEGDSYNEQFF	TGTGCCAGCAGTGAAGGGGACTCCTACAATGAGCAGTTCTTC
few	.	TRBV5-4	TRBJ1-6	CASSSTGHRYNSPLHF	TGTGCCAGCAGCTCGACAGGCCACCGATATAATTCACCCCTCCACTTT
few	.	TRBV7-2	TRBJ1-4	CASRLRVGTNEKLFF	TGTGCCAGCAGACTGAGAGTAGGGACTAATGAAAAACTGTTTTTT
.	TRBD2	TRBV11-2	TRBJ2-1	CASSFASGKIRYYNEQFF	TGTGCCAGCAGCTTCGCTAGCGGGAAAATCAGATACTACAATGAGCAGTTCTTC
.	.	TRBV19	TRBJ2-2	CASKGIPNTGELFF	TGTGCCAGTAAAGGGATTCCTAACACCGGGGAGCTGTTTTTT
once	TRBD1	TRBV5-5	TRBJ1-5	CASSLGTGGSNQPQHF	TGTGCCAGCAGCTTGGGGACAGGGGGGAGCAATCAGCCCCAGCATTTT
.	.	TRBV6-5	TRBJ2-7	CASSYSTGDHSYEQYF	TGTGCCAGCAGTTACTCGACGGGGGACCACTCCTACGAGCAGTACTTC
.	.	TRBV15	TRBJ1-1	CATSRDRASTEAFF	TGTGCCACCAGCAGAGATCGGGCAAGCACTGAAGCTTTCTTT
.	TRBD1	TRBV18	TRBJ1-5	CASSPRQGNSNQPQHF	TGTGCCAGCTCACCCCGACAGGGTAATAGCAATCAGCCCCAGCATTTT
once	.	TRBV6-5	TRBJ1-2	CASSYRGVYYGYTF	TGTGCCAGCAGTTACAGGGGGGTGTACTATGGCTACACCTTC
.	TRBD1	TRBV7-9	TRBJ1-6	CASSLRQGENSPLHF	TGTGCCAGCAGCTTAAGGCAGGGGGAAAATTCACCCCTCCACTTT
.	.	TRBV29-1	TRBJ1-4	CSVYDRRNEKLFF	TGCAGCGTTTACGACAGGCGTAATGAAAAACTGTTTTTT
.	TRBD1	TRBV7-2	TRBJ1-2	CASSPDRANGYTF	TGTGCCAGCAGCCCGGACAGGGCAAATGGCTACACCTTC
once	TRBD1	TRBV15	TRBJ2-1	CATSRFGQGGPREQFF	TGTGCCACCAGCAGGTTCGGACAGGGGGGCCCGCGTGAGCAGTTCTTC
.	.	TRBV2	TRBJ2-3	CASSENGSTDTQYF	TGTGCCAGCAGTGAAAACGGGAGCACAGATACGCAGTATTTT
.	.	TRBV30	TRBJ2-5	CAWSRQEETQYF	TGTGCCTGGTCACGACAGGAAGAGACCCAGTACTTC
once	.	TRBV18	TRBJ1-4	CASSPRQEGELFF	TGTGCCAGCTCACCGCGGCAGGAGGGAGAACTGTTTTTT
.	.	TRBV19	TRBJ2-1	CASIEGGSYNEQFF	TGTGCCAGTATCGAGGGGGGCTCCTACAATGAGCAGTTCTTC
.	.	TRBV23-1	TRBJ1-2	CASSLRAYGYTF	TGCGCCAGCAGTCTACGGGCTTATGGCTACACCTTC
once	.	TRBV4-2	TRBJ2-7	CASSPIVPYEQYF	TGTGCCAGCAGCCCTATAGTCCCCTACGAGCAGTACTTC
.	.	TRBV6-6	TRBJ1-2	CASSYTAEGYTF	TGTGCCAGCAGTTACACGGCGGAAGGCTACACCTTC
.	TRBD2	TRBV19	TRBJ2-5	CASSIGLAMYQETQYF	TGTGCCAGTAGTATAGGACTAGCGATGTACCAAGAGACCCAGTACTTC
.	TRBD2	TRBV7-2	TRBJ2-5	CASSPRLAGGTETQYF	TGTGCCAGCAGCCCACGACTAGCGGGAGGTACGGAGACCCAGTACTTC
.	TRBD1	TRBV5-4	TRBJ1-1	CASSLWTGVTEAFF	TGTGCCAGCAGCTTGTGGACAGGGGTCACTGAAGCTTTCTTT
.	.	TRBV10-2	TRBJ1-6	CASILSRVSISPLHF	TGCGCCAGCATACTCTCCAGGGTCTCAATCTCACCCCTCCACTTT
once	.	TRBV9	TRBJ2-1	CASSVSLSGEGSYNEQFF	TGTGCCAGCAGCGTATCCCTTTCGGGAGAGGGTTCCTACAATGAGCAGTTCTTC
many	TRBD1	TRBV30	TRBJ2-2	CAWTHRDRVTGELFF	TGTGCCTGGACTCACCGGGACAGGGTCACCGGGGAGCTGTTTTTT
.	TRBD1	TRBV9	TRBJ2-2	CASSVGQGDTGELFF	TGTGCCAGCAGCGTAGGCCAGGGGGACACCGGGGAGCTGTTTTTT
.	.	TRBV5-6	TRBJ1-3	CASSSPSGNTIYF	TGTGCCAGCAGCTCCCCCTCTGGAAACACCATATATTTT
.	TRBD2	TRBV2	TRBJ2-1	CASSPIAGGHNEQFF	TGTGCCAGCAGTCCAATAGCGGGGGGGCACAATGAGCAGTTCTTC
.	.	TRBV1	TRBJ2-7	CTSSQPRDSLPLEQYF	TGCACCAGCAGCCAACCCCGGGACTCCCTACCACTAGAGCAGTACTTC
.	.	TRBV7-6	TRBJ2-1	CASSLSRSYNEQFF	TGTGCCAGCAGCTTATCTCGCAGCTACAATGAGCAGTTCTTC
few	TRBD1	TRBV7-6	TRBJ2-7	CASSLGTTGTGDYEQYF	TGTGCCAGCAGCTTAGGGACCACCGGGACAGGCGATTACGAGCAGTACTTC